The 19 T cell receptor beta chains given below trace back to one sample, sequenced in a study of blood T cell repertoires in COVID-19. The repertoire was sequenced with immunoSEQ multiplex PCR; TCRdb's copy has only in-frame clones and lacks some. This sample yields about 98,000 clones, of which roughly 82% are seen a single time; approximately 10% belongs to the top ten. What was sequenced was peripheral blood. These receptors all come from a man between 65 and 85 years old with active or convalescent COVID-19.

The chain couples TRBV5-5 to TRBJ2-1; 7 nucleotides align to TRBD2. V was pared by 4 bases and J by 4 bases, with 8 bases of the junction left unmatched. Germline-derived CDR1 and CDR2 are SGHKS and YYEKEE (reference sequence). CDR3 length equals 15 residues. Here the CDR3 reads CASSTSGGPYNEQFF. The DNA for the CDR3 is TGTGCCAGCAGCACGTCGGGGGGACCTTACAATGAGCAGTTCTTC.

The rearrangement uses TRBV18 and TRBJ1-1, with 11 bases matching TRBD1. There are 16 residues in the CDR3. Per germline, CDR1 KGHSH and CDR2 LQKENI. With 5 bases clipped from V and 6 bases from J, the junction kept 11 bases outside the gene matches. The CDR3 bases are TGTGCCAGCTCAGCGTCTCTGGACAGGGGGCCAGCTGAAGCTTTCTTT. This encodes CASSASLDRGPAEAFF.

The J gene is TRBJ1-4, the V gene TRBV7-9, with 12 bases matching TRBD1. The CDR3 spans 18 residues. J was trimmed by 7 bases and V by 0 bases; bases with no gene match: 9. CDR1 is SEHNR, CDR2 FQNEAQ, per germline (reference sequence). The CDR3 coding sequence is TGTGCCAGCAGCTTAGCCCCGGGACAGGGGGCTTTAGGTGAAAAACTGTTTTTT. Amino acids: CASSLAPGQGALGEKLFF.

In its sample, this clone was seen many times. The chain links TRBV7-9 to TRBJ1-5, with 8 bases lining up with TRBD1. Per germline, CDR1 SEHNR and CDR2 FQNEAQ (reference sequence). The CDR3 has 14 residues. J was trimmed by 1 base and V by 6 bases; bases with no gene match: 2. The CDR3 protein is CASSQGASNQPQHF. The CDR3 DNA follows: TGTGCCAGCAGTCAGGGGGCGAGCAATCAGCCCCAGCATTTT.

CDR3 bases: TGTGCCTGGAGTGTAGGGGATTATCAGCCCCAGCATTTT. Its protein product is CAWSVGDYQPQHF. This sequence joins TRBV30 and TRBJ1-5; TRBD1 might be the D (5 bases). The CDR3 runs 13 residues. Per the germline V gene, CDR1 is GTSNPN and CDR2 is SVGIG (reference sequence). The ends were cut back, 0 bases at V and 5 bases at J, with 8 bases in the middle.

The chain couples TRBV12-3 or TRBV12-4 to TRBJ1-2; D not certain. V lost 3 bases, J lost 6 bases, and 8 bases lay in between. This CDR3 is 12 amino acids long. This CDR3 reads CASSLAKNGYTF. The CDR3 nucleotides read TGTGCCAGCAGTTTGGCCAAAAATGGCTACACCTTC.

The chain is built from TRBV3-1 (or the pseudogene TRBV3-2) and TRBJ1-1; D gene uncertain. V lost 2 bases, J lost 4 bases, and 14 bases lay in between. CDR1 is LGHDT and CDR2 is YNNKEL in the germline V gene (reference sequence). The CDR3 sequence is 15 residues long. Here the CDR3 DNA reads TGTGCCAGCAGCCAACGCCACGGGGTGGGCACTGAAGCTTTCTTT. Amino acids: CASSQRHGVGTEAFF.

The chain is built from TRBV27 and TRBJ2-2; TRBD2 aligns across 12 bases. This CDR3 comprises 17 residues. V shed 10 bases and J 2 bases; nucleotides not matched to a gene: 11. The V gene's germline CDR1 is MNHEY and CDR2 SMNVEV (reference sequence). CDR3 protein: CATRPRLAGVNTGELFF. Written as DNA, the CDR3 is TGTGCCACCCGACCTAGACTAGCGGGGGTCAACACCGGGGAGCTGTTTTTT.

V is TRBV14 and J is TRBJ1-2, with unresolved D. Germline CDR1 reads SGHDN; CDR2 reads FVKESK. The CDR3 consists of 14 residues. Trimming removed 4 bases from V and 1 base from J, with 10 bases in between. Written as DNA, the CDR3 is TGTGCCAGCAGCCTTGACCAGCGTAACTATGGCTACACCTTC. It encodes CASSLDQRNYGYTF.

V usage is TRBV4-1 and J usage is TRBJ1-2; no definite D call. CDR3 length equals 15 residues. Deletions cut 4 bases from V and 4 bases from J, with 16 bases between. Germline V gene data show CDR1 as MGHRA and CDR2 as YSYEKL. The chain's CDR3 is CASSPDRGRTYGYTF. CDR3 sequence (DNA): TGCGCCAGCAGCCCAGACCGCGGGCGGACCTATGGCTACACCTTC.

The CDR3 sequence: CASSAQSGGDTGELFF. CDR3 DNA sequence: TGTGCCAGCAGCGCCCAAAGCGGGGGGGACACCGGGGAGCTGTTTTTT. V gene TRBV11-1 combines with J gene TRBJ2-2; 10 nucleotides align to TRBD2. This CDR3 has 16 amino acids. Germline V gives CDR1 SGHAT, CDR2 FQDESV (reference sequence). Trimming took 5 bases from V and 3 from J; bases not matched to a gene: 6.

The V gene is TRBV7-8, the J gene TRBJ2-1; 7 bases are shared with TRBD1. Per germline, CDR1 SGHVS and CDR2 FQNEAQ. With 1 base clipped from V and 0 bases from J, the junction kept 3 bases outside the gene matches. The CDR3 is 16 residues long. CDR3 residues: CASSLGRDSSYNEQFF. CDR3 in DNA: TGTGCCAGCAGCTTAGGCCGGGACAGCTCCTACAATGAGCAGTTCTTC.

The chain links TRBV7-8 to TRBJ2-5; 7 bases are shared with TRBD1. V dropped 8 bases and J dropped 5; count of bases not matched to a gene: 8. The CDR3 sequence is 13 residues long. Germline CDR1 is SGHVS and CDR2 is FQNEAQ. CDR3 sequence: CASRRDRVETQYF. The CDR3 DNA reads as TGTGCCAGCCGCCGGGACAGAGTGGAGACCCAGTACTTC.

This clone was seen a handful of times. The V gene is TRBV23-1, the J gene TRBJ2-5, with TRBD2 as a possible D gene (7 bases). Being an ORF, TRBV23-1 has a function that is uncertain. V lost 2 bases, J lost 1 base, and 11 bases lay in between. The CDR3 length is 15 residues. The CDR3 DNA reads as TGCGCCAGCAGTCAAGCCGGGGGGCCCCAAGAGACCCAGTACTTC. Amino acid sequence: CASSQAGGPQETQYF.

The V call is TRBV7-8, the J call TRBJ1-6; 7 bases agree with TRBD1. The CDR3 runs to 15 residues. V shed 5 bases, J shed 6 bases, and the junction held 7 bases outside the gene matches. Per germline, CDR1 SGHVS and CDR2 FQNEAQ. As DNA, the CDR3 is TGTGCCAGCAGCGAGACAGGGAACCTTAATTCACCCCTCCACTTT. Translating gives CASSETGNLNSPLHF.

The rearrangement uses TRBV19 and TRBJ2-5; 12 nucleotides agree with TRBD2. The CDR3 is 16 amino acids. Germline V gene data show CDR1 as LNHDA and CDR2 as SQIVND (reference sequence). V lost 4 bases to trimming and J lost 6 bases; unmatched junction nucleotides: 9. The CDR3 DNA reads TGTGCCAGTAGTAAAATGACTAGCGGGGGTGGGAAGACCCAGTACTTC. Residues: CASSKMTSGGGKTQYF.

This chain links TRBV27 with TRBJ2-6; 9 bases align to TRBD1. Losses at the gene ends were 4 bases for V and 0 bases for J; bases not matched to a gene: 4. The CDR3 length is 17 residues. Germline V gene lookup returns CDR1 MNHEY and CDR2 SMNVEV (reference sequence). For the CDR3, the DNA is TGTGCCAGCAGTTCCGGACAGGGGCTCTCTGGGGCCAACGTCCTGACTTTC. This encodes CASSSGQGLSGANVLTF.

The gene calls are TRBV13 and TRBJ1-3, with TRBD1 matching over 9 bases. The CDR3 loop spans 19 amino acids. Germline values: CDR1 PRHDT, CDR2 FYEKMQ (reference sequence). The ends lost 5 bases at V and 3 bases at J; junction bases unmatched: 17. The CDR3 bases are TGTGCCAGCAGCCCAGAGGGGGGACAGGGCTTTTCCCGTGGAAACACCATATATTTT. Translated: CASSPEGGQGFSRGNTIYF.

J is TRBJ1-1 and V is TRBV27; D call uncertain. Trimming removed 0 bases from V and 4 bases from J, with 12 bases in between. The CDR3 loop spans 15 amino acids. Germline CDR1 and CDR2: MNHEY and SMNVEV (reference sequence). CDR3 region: CASSLSAVSGTEAFF. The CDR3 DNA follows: TGTGCCAGCAGTTTATCTGCGGTGTCGGGCACTGAAGCTTTCTTT.